The present TCR beta chain was sequenced within a study of shared clonotypes between healthy human individuals. TCRdb's table, derived via immunoSEQ multiplex PCR, lists solely in-frame clones and lacks some. The sample consists of more than 2 million clones, about 94% of them appearing once. Terminally differentiated effector memory CD45RA+ cells were left out of the naive CD8 fraction, which was CD45RO-negative and positively selected for CCR7. Unmatched junction bases numbered 4, after V lost 2 bases and J lost 0 bases. The CDR3 loop spans 15 amino acids. CDR1 and CDR2 from the germline V gene are SQVTM and ANQGSEA.

This chain joins TRBV29-1 and TRBJ2-7, with 10 positions matching TRBD2. The TCR comes from a man between 18 and 35 years old in good health. The specimen sequenced was naive CD8+ T cells sorted from blood. CDR3 loop: CSVELAGAHSYEQYF. The CDR3 DNA is TGCAGCGTTGAACTAGCGGGAGCCCACTCCTACGAGCAGTACTTC.